One sample yielded the 5 T cell receptor beta chains listed below, sequenced in a study of blood T cell repertoires in COVID-19 (dated by TCRdb to about 2020). Libraries were built with the immunoSEQ multiplex PCR assay. TCRdb re-hosts the immuneACCESS table, in-frame sequences only. Its copies lack some clones; in the studies checked, an unresolved V gene accounts for under half of them, and the cause for the rest is not known. This sample holds more than 200,000 clones; more than 85% were observed only once. Of the sample, more than 3.5% is held by the ten largest clones. The sample was PBMCs or T cells enriched from blood (not recorded which). Every receptor here comes from a woman in her thirties who had recovered from COVID-19.

This clone showed up just once. V usage is TRBV19 and J usage is TRBJ2-7; the match to TRBD2 covers 13 bases. The length of the CDR3 is 16 residues. Germline V lookup: CDR1 LNHDA, CDR2 SQIVND (reference sequence). Trimming cost V 5 bases and J 5 bases; bases outside gene matches: 9. The CDR3 sequence is CASSATTSGRSHEQYF. For the CDR3, the DNA is TGTGCCAGTAGTGCAACGACTAGCGGGAGGTCCCACGAGCAGTACTTC.

The chain joins TRBV19 to TRBJ1-2; no reliable D call. Trimming left V 7 bases short and J 2 bases short, with 17 bases between. The germline V gene has CDR1 LNHDA and CDR2 SQIVND (reference sequence). The CDR3 loop spans 15 amino acids. CDR3 sequence reads: CASNPVSDGNYGYTF. Written as DNA, the CDR3 is TGTGCCAGTAATCCCGTGTCAGACGGGAACTATGGCTACACCTTC.

The chain carries TRBV18 and TRBJ1-2, with 7 bases that match TRBD1. V lost 1 base to trimming and J lost 3 bases; unmatched junction nucleotides: 14. This CDR3 region has 18 residues. Per germline, CDR1 KGHSH and CDR2 LQKENI. The CDR3 region is CASSPLPGQRKTYYGYTF. The CDR3 nucleotides are TGTGCCAGCTCACCACTCCCGGGACAGCGAAAAACATACTATGGCTACACCTTC.

V usage is TRBV28 and J usage is TRBJ1-5; 8 nucleotides agree with TRBD1. In germline, CDR1 is MDHEN, CDR2 SYDVKM. The CDR3 totals 14 residues. J was trimmed by 6 bases and V by 6 bases; bases with no gene match: 7. The CDR3 nucleotides are TGTGCCAGCAGCTCCCCGGACAGGGTTCAGCCCCAGCATTTT. Its translation is CASSSPDRVQPQHF.

V and J are TRBV5-4 and TRBJ1-2; D is unresolved. Trimming took 2 bases from V and 8 from J, leaving 7 bases between them. CDR3 size: 11 residues. Looked up from germline, CDR1 is SGHNT and CDR2 is YYREEE (reference sequence). For the CDR3, the DNA is TGTGCCAGCAGCTTTCGAGAGGGCTACACCTTC. This gives the protein CASSFREGYTF.